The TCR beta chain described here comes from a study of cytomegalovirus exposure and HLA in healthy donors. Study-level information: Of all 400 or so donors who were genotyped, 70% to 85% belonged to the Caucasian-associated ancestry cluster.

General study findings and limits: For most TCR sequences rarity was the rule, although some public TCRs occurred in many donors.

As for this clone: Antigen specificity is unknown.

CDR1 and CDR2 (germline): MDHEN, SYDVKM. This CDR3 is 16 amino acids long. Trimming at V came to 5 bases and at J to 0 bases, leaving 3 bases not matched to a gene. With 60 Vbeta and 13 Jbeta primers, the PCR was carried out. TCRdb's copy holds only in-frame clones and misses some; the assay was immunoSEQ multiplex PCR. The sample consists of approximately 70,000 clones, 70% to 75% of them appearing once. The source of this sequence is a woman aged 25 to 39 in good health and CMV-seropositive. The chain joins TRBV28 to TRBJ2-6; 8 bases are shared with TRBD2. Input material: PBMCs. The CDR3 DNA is TGTGCCAGCAGTCGGGGGGGAAACTCTGGGGCCAACGTCCTGACTTTC. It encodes CASSRGGNSGANVLTF. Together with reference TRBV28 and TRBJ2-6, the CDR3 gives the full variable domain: DVKVTQSSRYLVKRTGEKVFLECVQDMDHENMFWYRQDPGLGLRLIYFSYDVKMKEKGDIPEGYSVSREKKERFSLILESASTNQTSMYLCASSRGGNSGANVLTFGAGSRLTVL.